Reported below is one TCR beta chain. The entry originates in a study of technical replicates of blood from a few donors. Sequencing was performed with immunoSEQ multiplex PCR; in TCRdb, only in-frame clones are kept and a portion is missing. The repertoire holds 55,000 to 85,000 clones, with roughly 97% as singletons. The clonotype was recovered from a human donor in good health. Sequencing used T cells isolated from PBMCs.

CDR3 protein: CASSFGQSLSGNTIYF. CDR3 DNA sequence: TGCGCCAGCAGCTTTGGACAGTCCCTCTCTGGAAACACCATATATTTT. This chain joins TRBV5-1 and TRBJ1-3; maybe TRBD1 (6 bases). The CDR3 extends over 16 amino acids. Germline CDR1 and CDR2: SGHRS and YFSETQ. The V end was cut by 2 bases, the J end by 0 bases, with 12 bases between.